This is a list of T cell receptor beta chains from one sample in a study of cytomegalovirus exposure and HLA in healthy donors. Measured with immunoSEQ multiplex PCR; TCRdb has only the in-frame clones, and not every one. The sample records roughly 140,000 clones, 80% being singletons. Sequenced input: PBMCs. The source is a male donor in good health and CMV-seronegative. CDR3s include the opening cysteine and the closing phenylalanine or tryptophan. The D gene is left open where the match is weak. Not every row has a clone size; where given, it reads once, few, many or a size class.

v_gene: TRBV29-1
j_gene: TRBJ1-2
abundance: .
d_gene: .
len: 11
CDR3nt: TGCAGCGTTGAGGGGGGAAATGGCTACACCTTC
CDR3aa: CSVEGGNGYTF

v_gene: TRBV5-1
j_gene: TRBJ1-1
abundance: .
d_gene: TRBD1
len: 14
CDR3nt: TGCGCCAGCAGCTTGAACAGGGGGAACACTGAAGCTTTCTTT
CDR3aa: CASSLNRGNTEAFF

v_gene: TRBV5-1
j_gene: TRBJ1-6
abundance: .
d_gene: .
len: 14
CDR3nt: TGCGCCAGCAGATCGCAGGATTATAATTCACCCCTCCACTTT
CDR3aa: CASRSQDYNSPLHF

v_gene: TRBV28
j_gene: TRBJ2-7
abundance: few
d_gene: .
len: 17
CDR3nt: TGTGCCAGCAGTTTATGGGGGCAGGGTTTTGGACCCTACGAGCAGTACTTC
CDR3aa: CASSLWGQGFGPYEQYF

v_gene: TRBV19
j_gene: TRBJ2-7
abundance: few
d_gene: TRBD1
len: 15
CDR3nt: TGTGCCAGTAGTCTAACCCGGGACAGGGTTTACGAGCAGTACTTC
CDR3aa: CASSLTRDRVYEQYF

v_gene: TRBV9
j_gene: TRBJ1-1
abundance: .
d_gene: .
len: 14
CDR3nt: TGTGCCAGCAGCGTAGGCCAGAAGAACACTGAAGCTTTCTTT
CDR3aa: CASSVGQKNTEAFF

v_gene: TRBV6-5
j_gene: TRBJ1-1
abundance: .
d_gene: .
len: 14
CDR3nt: TGTGCCAGCAGTTACCCGGGGGGGAACACTGAAGCTTTCTTT
CDR3aa: CASSYPGGNTEAFF

v_gene: TRBV10-3
j_gene: TRBJ2-7
abundance: .
d_gene: .
len: 17
CDR3nt: TGTGCCATCGGACTCAAATTGGGACACCAGCTAGCCTACGAGCAGTACTTC
CDR3aa: CAIGLKLGHQLAYEQYF

v_gene: TRBV4-3
j_gene: TRBJ1-2
abundance: .
d_gene: .
len: 15
CDR3nt: TGCGCCAGCAGCCAAGATTACGGGGTTGAGGTGGGCTACACCTTC
CDR3aa: CASSQDYGVEVGYTF

v_gene: TRBV7-9
j_gene: TRBJ2-2
abundance: .
d_gene: .
len: 15
CDR3nt: TGTGCCAGCAGCCACGAGAAGGGAGGCACCGGGGAGCTGTTTTTT
CDR3aa: CASSHEKGGTGELFF

v_gene: TRBV6-1
j_gene: TRBJ2-7
abundance: .
d_gene: .
len: 14
CDR3nt: TGTGCCAGCAGTGAACTTGGGAGGAGCCACGAGCAGTACTTC
CDR3aa: CASSELGRSHEQYF

v_gene: TRBV2
j_gene: TRBJ1-6
abundance: .
d_gene: .
len: 14
CDR3nt: TGTGCCAGCAGGACAGGCTCCTATAATTCACCCCTCCACTTT
CDR3aa: CASRTGSYNSPLHF

v_gene: TRBV4-1
j_gene: TRBJ1-2
abundance: .
d_gene: .
len: 19
CDR3nt: TGCGCCAGCAGCCAAGGGACGCCTACCCAGGAGGCAACTAACTATGGCTACACCTTC
CDR3aa: CASSQGTPTQEATNYGYTF

v_gene: TRBV9
j_gene: TRBJ1-2
abundance: .
d_gene: .
len: 16
CDR3nt: TGTGCCAGCAGCTCCAGGCTGGGCAGAACTAACTATGGCTACACCTTC
CDR3aa: CASSSRLGRTNYGYTF

v_gene: TRBV6-5
j_gene: TRBJ1-3
abundance: .
d_gene: TRBD1
len: 16
CDR3nt: TGTGCCAGCAGTTACCTGGGACAGAACTCTGGAAACACCATATATTTT
CDR3aa: CASSYLGQNSGNTIYF

v_gene: TRBV7-9
j_gene: TRBJ2-7
abundance: .
d_gene: .
len: 11
CDR3nt: TGTTCCAGCAGCGAGGCCTACGAGCAGTACTTC
CDR3aa: CSSSEAYEQYF

v_gene: TRBV14
j_gene: TRBJ1-1
abundance: .
d_gene: .
len: 14
CDR3nt: TGTGCCAGCAGCCAGGGCATATCGAACACTGAAGCTTTCTTT
CDR3aa: CASSQGISNTEAFF

v_gene: TRBV20-1
j_gene: TRBJ1-2
abundance: .
d_gene: .
len: 11
CDR3nt: TGCAGTGCATCGGAGAACTATGGCTACACCTTC
CDR3aa: CSASENYGYTF

v_gene: TRBV29-1
j_gene: TRBJ2-5
abundance: .
d_gene: TRBD1
len: 12
CDR3nt: TGCAGCGCCACAGGGGCCCAAGAGACCCAGTACTTC
CDR3aa: CSATGAQETQYF

v_gene: TRBV4-1
j_gene: TRBJ1-2
abundance: .
d_gene: TRBD1
len: 16
CDR3nt: TGCGCCAGCAGCCAAGATAGGGGGACAGGCATAAATGGCTACACCTTC
CDR3aa: CASSQDRGTGINGYTF

v_gene: TRBV10-3
j_gene: TRBJ2-1
abundance: .
d_gene: TRBD1
len: 14
CDR3nt: TGTGCCATCAGACGGGACAGCATAGGAATTGAGCAGTTCTTC
CDR3aa: CAIRRDSIGIEQFF

v_gene: TRBV5-8
j_gene: TRBJ2-7
abundance: .
d_gene: TRBD1
len: 15
CDR3nt: TGTGCCAGCAGCTCCCCGGACAGGGGGCACAGAGAGCAGTACTTC
CDR3aa: CASSSPDRGHREQYF

v_gene: TRBV5-6
j_gene: TRBJ1-2
abundance: few
d_gene: .
len: 13
CDR3nt: TGTGCCAGCAGCGCTCGGGTGGTGGATGGCTACACCTTC
CDR3aa: CASSARVVDGYTF

v_gene: TRBV28
j_gene: TRBJ2-3
abundance: .
d_gene: .
len: 15
CDR3nt: TGTGCCAGCAGTTTTCGCGGGGTTTCGGCAGATACGCAGTATTTT
CDR3aa: CASSFRGVSADTQYF

v_gene: TRBV5-4
j_gene: TRBJ2-3
abundance: .
d_gene: .
len: 13
CDR3nt: TGTGCCTTCACCCCCACTCACACAGATACGCAGTATTTT
CDR3aa: CAFTPTHTDTQYF

v_gene: TRBV7-2
j_gene: TRBJ2-3
abundance: .
d_gene: TRBD2
len: 14
CDR3nt: TGTGCCAGCAGCCAGGGACTAGTCACAGATACGCAGTATTTT
CDR3aa: CASSQGLVTDTQYF

v_gene: TRBV4-3
j_gene: TRBJ2-4
abundance: few
d_gene: .
len: 15
CDR3nt: TGCGCCAGCAGCCAAAGGGGTGGTGTCAAAAACATTCAGTACTTC
CDR3aa: CASSQRGGVKNIQYF

v_gene: TRBV27
j_gene: TRBJ2-1
abundance: .
d_gene: TRBD1
len: 16
CDR3nt: TGTGCCAGCAGTTTATCACAGGGGCTTAGGGGCAATGAGCAGTTCTTC
CDR3aa: CASSLSQGLRGNEQFF

v_gene: TRBV9
j_gene: TRBJ2-2
abundance: .
d_gene: .
len: 14
CDR3nt: TGTGCCAGCACCCCAGGACTGAACACCGGGGAGCTGTTTTTT
CDR3aa: CASTPGLNTGELFF

v_gene: TRBV30
j_gene: TRBJ2-5
abundance: .
d_gene: .
len: 14
CDR3nt: TGTGCCTGCCTTCCAGGGGGAGGTAAAGAGACCCAGTACTTC
CDR3aa: CACLPGGGKETQYF

v_gene: TRBV5-4
j_gene: TRBJ1-1
abundance: .
d_gene: .
len: 13
CDR3nt: TGTGCCAGCTCCGGGGGGGGCAACACTGAAGCTTTCTTT
CDR3aa: CASSGGGNTEAFF

v_gene: TRBV6-5
j_gene: TRBJ1-1
abundance: few
d_gene: TRBD1
len: 15
CDR3nt: TGTGCCAGCAGTTACTCTGGGACAGGGCCCACTGAAGCTTTCTTT
CDR3aa: CASSYSGTGPTEAFF

v_gene: TRBV9
j_gene: TRBJ2-2
abundance: few
d_gene: TRBD1
len: 14
CDR3nt: TGTGCCAGCAGCTTCGGGACAGGAGGCGGGGAGCTGTTTTTT
CDR3aa: CASSFGTGGGELFF

v_gene: TRBV10-1
j_gene: TRBJ2-7
abundance: .
d_gene: TRBD2
len: 14
CDR3nt: TGCGCCAGCTCTAGATCGGGGGGGCCCTACGAGCAGTACTTC
CDR3aa: CASSRSGGPYEQYF

v_gene: TRBV30
j_gene: TRBJ1-5
abundance: .
d_gene: .
len: 16
CDR3nt: TGTGCCTGGAGTGGCACGGCAGGACTTAGCAATCAGCCCCAGCATTTT
CDR3aa: CAWSGTAGLSNQPQHF

v_gene: TRBV30
j_gene: TRBJ2-5
abundance: .
d_gene: TRBD2
len: 12
CDR3nt: TGTGCCTTGCATAGCGGGGGAAGGACCCAGTACTTC
CDR3aa: CALHSGGRTQYF

v_gene: TRBV27
j_gene: TRBJ2-7
abundance: once
d_gene: .
len: 15
CDR3nt: TGTGCCAGCAGTTTATCACAGGGGGGGTTCTACGAGCAGTACTTC
CDR3aa: CASSLSQGGFYEQYF

v_gene: TRBV27
j_gene: TRBJ1-2
abundance: .
d_gene: .
len: 14
CDR3nt: TGTGCCAGCAGCTTTGCGGACAGCTACTATGGCTACACCTTC
CDR3aa: CASSFADSYYGYTF

v_gene: TRBV9
j_gene: TRBJ1-2
abundance: .
d_gene: TRBD1
len: 14
CDR3nt: TGTGCCAGCAGCGTAGCCCAGGGGGCGTATGACTACACCTTC
CDR3aa: CASSVAQGAYDYTF

v_gene: TRBV27
j_gene: TRBJ1-5
abundance: .
d_gene: .
len: 13
CDR3nt: TGTGCCAGCAGCGGGGAAGGCAATCAGCCCCAGCATTTT
CDR3aa: CASSGEGNQPQHF

v_gene: TRBV29-1
j_gene: TRBJ2-3
abundance: .
d_gene: TRBD2
len: 14
CDR3nt: TGCAGCGTTGGACTAGCGGGGTCAACAGATACGCAGTATTTT
CDR3aa: CSVGLAGSTDTQYF

v_gene: TRBV7-6
j_gene: TRBJ1-5
abundance: .
d_gene: .
len: 15
CDR3nt: TGTGCCAGCAGCCTCTACGCAGGGGTGGATCAGCCCCAGCATTTT
CDR3aa: CASSLYAGVDQPQHF

v_gene: TRBV19
j_gene: TRBJ2-7
abundance: .
d_gene: TRBD2
len: 14
CDR3nt: TGTGCCAGCCGGCGGGGGTTTACAAGCGACGAGCAGTACTTC
CDR3aa: CASRRGFTSDEQYF

v_gene: TRBV23-1
j_gene: TRBJ2-7
abundance: .
d_gene: TRBD1
len: 13
CDR3nt: TGCGCCAGCAGTCGACAGGGAACCTACGAGCAGTACTTC
CDR3aa: CASSRQGTYEQYF

v_gene: TRBV28
j_gene: TRBJ1-5
abundance: .
d_gene: .
len: 13
CDR3nt: TGTGCCAGCAGGGGAGGGCGCAATCAGCCCCAGCATTTT
CDR3aa: CASRGGRNQPQHF

v_gene: TRBV5-1
j_gene: TRBJ2-5
abundance: .
d_gene: .
len: 19
CDR3nt: TGCGCCAGCACAGCTTCTTTTTTTGGGTCGCGGCAGGGGAAAGAGACCCAGTACTTC
CDR3aa: CASTASFFGSRQGKETQYF

v_gene: TRBV5-6
j_gene: TRBJ1-6
abundance: few
d_gene: TRBD1
len: 15
CDR3nt: TGTGCCAGCAGCTCGACAGGGACCAATAATTCACCCCTCCACTTT
CDR3aa: CASSSTGTNNSPLHF

v_gene: TRBV6-1
j_gene: TRBJ1-1
abundance: .
d_gene: .
len: 15
CDR3nt: TGTGCCAGCACCCCGAAGTGGCTTTTGAACACTGAAGCTTTCTTT
CDR3aa: CASTPKWLLNTEAFF

v_gene: TRBV10-2
j_gene: TRBJ2-7
abundance: .
d_gene: TRBD2
len: 15
CDR3nt: TGCGCCAGCAGTGAAGGGACTAGCGGGGCCTACGAGCAGTACTTC
CDR3aa: CASSEGTSGAYEQYF

v_gene: TRBV13
j_gene: TRBJ2-1
abundance: .
d_gene: TRBD2
len: 15
CDR3nt: TGTGCCAGCAGCCCGGGACTAGCGGGGGGCAATGAGCAGTTCTTC
CDR3aa: CASSPGLAGGNEQFF